This section outlines one T cell receptor (beta chain) sequence together with its context. Its antigen is unknown. Germline CDR1 is LNHDA and CDR2 is SQIVND (reference sequence). V lost 9 bases and J lost 0, with 14 bases in between. This CDR3 is built from 14 residues. This sample stems from a study of cytomegalovirus exposure and HLA in healthy donors. The PCR was carried out with 60 Vbeta primers and 13 Jbeta primers. TCRdb's table, derived via immunoSEQ multiplex PCR, lists solely in-frame clones and lacks some. Among nearly 110,000 clones, 82% were seen once, and the ten largest hold 1.5% to 2%. Regarding the study as a whole: Indistinguishability led to the exclusion of some V segments, TRBV6-2 and TRBV6-3 included.

Sequenced: PBMCs. The source is a man in his fifties in good health and CMV-seronegative. The J gene is TRBJ1-1, the V gene TRBV19; D possibly corresponds to TRBD1 (6 bases). The CDR3 DNA follows: TGTGCCAGCGAACCAGGGGCCATGAACACTGAAGCTTTCTTT. Its translation is CASEPGAMNTEAFF.